This TCR beta chain was identified during a study of blood T cell repertoires in COVID-19. Study overall: The United States, Italy and Spain provided the acute and convalescent COVID-19 samples. From T cells, B-cell-depleted T cells, or PBMCs came the material, which was cDNA or gDNA.

As processed by the authors: Researchers report that nucleated cell counts were estimated from reference gene primer amplification. TCRdb's copy holds only in-frame clones and misses some; the assay was immunoSEQ multiplex PCR. V and J calls and clone size come straight from that table; D and trimming were deduced from the DNA. The sample consists of 400,000 to 500,000 clones, just over 85% of them appearing once. CDR3 size: 18 residues. CDR1 and CDR2 from the germline V gene are SGHRS and YFSETQ. Trimming at V came to 0 bases and at J to 1 base, leaving 12 bases not matched to a gene. Sequenced material: peripheral blood. This clonotype was sampled from a woman aged 25 to 45 with active or convalescent COVID-19. The V gene is TRBV5-1, the J gene TRBJ2-5; the match to TRBD2 covers 7 bases. Written as DNA, the CDR3 is TGCGCCAGCAGCTTGGGGCCTGGGCAACTAGCGTTCCAAGAGACCCAGTACTTC. Encoded protein: CASSLGPGQLAFQETQYF.